This TCR beta chain stems from a study of T cell repertoires in cytomegalovirus infection (dated 2019 in TCRdb). As for the study more broadly: The HLA type of each donor mattered for the analysis, because public TCR beta signatures pointed to carriage of CMV infection along with the matching HLA type. Paper-wide results and their limitations: Cumulative frequency of public TCR beta family members discriminated carriers of CMV infection plus the relevant HLA type in this cohort and an independent roughly 340-donor cohort. The ex vivo response was dominated by HLA-C-restricted CMV-specific TCR beta clonotypes, which also provided the single most frequent clonotype in two of eight donors.

Turning to this clonotype: Its specific antigen is unknown. There are no base qualities to consult, and no much larger clone falls within one base.

The instrument was an Illumina HiSeq 1500. Using fastp at Q25 and MiXCR, TCRdb reprocessed the public reads and kept productive beta chains. Identical CDR3 proteins give one entry, which carries the most common genes and DNA. This sample comprises some 680,000 distinct CDR3 sequences, 35% of them detected only once. Clones ranked in the top ten supply 2.5% to 3% of the sample. Material for sequencing was PBMCs. The source of this sequence is a human donor in good health (CMV status not recorded). Some clones in this sample may be carry-over from other donors' samples.

The DNA reads as follows: TGTGCCAGCAGCATACAGGGGGCCCGTTCTAACTATGGCTACACCTTC. Translated, it reads CASSIQGARSNYGYTF. The chain was built from TRBV6-1 and TRBJ1-2; TRBD1 matches 9 bases in the middle. CDR1 and CDR2 are drawn from the germline V gene: MNHNS, SASEGT. After removal of 6 bases from V and 0 bases from J, the junction retains 8 bases not matched to a gene. The CDR3 spans 16 residues, from the cysteine through the phenylalanine. The read is trimmed to its CDR3 DNA, 48 bases read in frame from base 1.